The 18 T cell receptor beta chains in this list originate from one sample, sequenced in a study of graft-versus-host responses after intestinal transplantation. No antigen has been identified for these receptors. Generated by immunoSEQ multiplex PCR, the TCRdb table keeps only in-frame clones and is missing some. Of some 70,000 clones in the sample, around 87% were seen once. Material: unstimulated CD8+ T cells sorted from spleen or lymph node cells, obtained before transplant. The receptors come from a human donor who was the organ donor for an intestinal transplant.

Concerning this clone itself: This sample also contains other DNA sequences that code for the same CDR3. This chain joins TRBV28 and TRBJ2-7; D unclear. The V end was cut by 6 bases, the J end by 0 bases, with 3 bases between. CDR1 is MDHEN and CDR2 is SYDVKM in the germline V gene. This CDR3 has 11 amino acids. CDR3 region: CASSYSYEQYF. CDR3 nucleotides: TGTGCCAGCAGCTACTCCTACGAGCAGTACTTC.

The chain joins TRBV21-1 to TRBJ1-1; the D call TRBD1 from the table was never checked on the DNA. TRBV21-1 is flagged as a pseudogene. This CDR3 is built from 14 residues. The CDR3 region is CASSKGTGSTEAFF. In DNA, the CDR3 is TGTGCCAGCAGCAAGGGGACAGGGAGTACTGAAGCTTTCTTT.

In its sample, this clone ranks as medium-sized. The chain combines TRBV4-2 with TRBJ2-2, with 7 positions matching TRBD2. Germline CDR1 and CDR2: LGHNA and YNFKEQ. This CDR3 region has 16 residues. V gave up 3 bases and J gave up 3 bases; unmatched junction bases: 7. The CDR3 loop is CASSQLLAGHTGELFF. CDR3 nucleotide sequence: TGTGCCAGCAGCCAGCTCTTAGCGGGCCACACCGGGGAGCTGTTTTTT.

The V and J genes are TRBV4-1 and TRBJ2-2, with 8 positions matching TRBD1. Per germline, CDR1 MGHRA and CDR2 YSYEKL. The V and J ends lost 4 bases and 5 bases, in that order; junction bases with no gene match: 6. The CDR3 contains 15 residues. CDR3 in DNA: TGCGCCAGCAGCCGGACAGGGTCAAGTACCGGGGAGCTGTTTTTT. It encodes CASSRTGSSTGELFF.

The chain combines TRBV27 with TRBJ2-7; D perhaps matches TRBD2 (6 bases). Germline CDR1 reads MNHEY; CDR2 reads SMNVEV (reference sequence). CDR3 length: 13 residues. V was cut by 5 bases and J by 3 bases, with 11 bases left in between. The CDR3 bases are TGTGCCAGCAGTCCGGGGACTCACTACGAGCAGTACTTC. As protein: CASSPGTHYEQYF.

The table lists this clone with many counts. The chain joins TRBV19 to TRBJ2-3; D is possibly TRBD2 (6 bases). The V end lost 3 bases, the J end lost 6 bases, and 7 bases lay between the germline ends. Germline CDR1 is LNHDA and CDR2 is SQIVND (reference sequence). The CDR3 is 12 residues long. The chain's CDR3 is CASSIRGDTQYF. CDR3 sequence (DNA): TGTGCCAGTAGTATTCGGGGGGATACGCAGTATTTT.

This chain uses TRBV6-5 with TRBJ2-4; TRBD2 aligns across 8 bases. J gave up 11 bases and V 5 bases, and 5 bases lay outside the gene matches. The CDR3 totals 12 residues. Germline loops: CDR1 MNHEY, CDR2 SVGAGI. The DNA of the CDR3 is TGTGCCAGCAGTCCCGGGGGGGGTCTTCAGTACTTC. Protein product: CASSPGGGLQYF.

The V gene is TRBV28, the J gene TRBJ1-2; D gene unclear. Trimming removed 1 base from V and 4 bases from J, with 4 bases in between. The CDR3 covers 12 residues. CDR1 and CDR2 (germline): MDHEN, SYDVKM. Here the CDR3 DNA reads TGTGCCAGCAGTTTATCCCCCTATGGCTACACCTTC. It translates to CASSLSPYGYTF.

The V and J genes are TRBV28 and TRBJ1-1; 10 bases map to TRBD1. This CDR3 is 17 amino acids long. Germline CDR1 and CDR2: MDHEN and SYDVKM. V shed 6 bases and J 6 bases; nucleotides not matched to a gene: 16. Written as DNA, the CDR3 is TGTGCCAGCAGCACAACTAACCCCCGGGACAGGGGTCCTGAAGCTTTCTTT. Protein sequence: CASSTTNPRDRGPEAFF.

The CDR3 nucleotides are TGTGCCACAGTCGGTGGGGACGGCCTCTTTGGTGAGCAGTTCTTC. Encoded protein: CATVGGDGLFGEQFF. The chain carries TRBV6-5 and TRBJ2-1; D could derive from TRBD1 or TRBD2 (5 bases each). Germline V CDR1 and CDR2: MNHEY, SVGAGI. The CDR3 totals 15 residues. V was trimmed by 10 bases and J by 9 bases, leaving 25 bases between them.

The V gene is TRBV9, the J gene TRBJ2-3; no firm D call. V gave up 3 bases and J gave up 5 bases, with 16 bases separating them. This CDR3 has 15 residues. Germline CDR1 and CDR2: SGDLS and YYNGEE. CDR3 region: CASSGTSSYGDTQYF. The DNA for the CDR3 is TGTGCCAGCAGCGGAACAAGCTCCTATGGAGATACGCAGTATTTT.

The rearrangement joins TRBV7-9 to TRBJ1-2; D remains unclear. Trimming removed 7 bases at V and 6 bases at J, with 21 bases between. This CDR3 is 15 amino acids long. Germline assignment: CDR1 SEHNR and CDR2 FQNEAQ (reference sequence). The CDR3 DNA sequence: TGTGCCAGCACCATAGTCGCCGGCCAGGTCCATGGCTACACCTTC. Its translation is CASTIVAGQVHGYTF.

The rearrangement joins TRBV5-4 to TRBJ2-2, with D possibly TRBD2 on 5 matching bases. This CDR3 has 18 residues. Germline assignment: CDR1 SGHNT and CDR2 YYREEE (reference sequence). Trimming removed 0 bases from V and 2 bases from J, with 17 bases in between. The CDR3 DNA reads TGTGCCAGCAGCTTGGATAGGGAGAGGGTACTCAACACCGGGGAGCTGTTTTTT. Amino acid sequence: CASSLDRERVLNTGELFF.

V gene TRBV4-1 combines with J gene TRBJ2-3; possibly TRBD2 for D (5 bases). The germline gives CDR1 MGHRA, CDR2 YSYEKL. CDR3 length: 16 amino acids. V was shortened by 2 bases and J by 2 bases, with 14 bases between the two germline ends. The CDR3 sequence: CASSQQDSQYTDTQYF. The CDR3 nucleotides are TGCGCCAGCAGCCAACAGGACTCACAATACACAGATACGCAGTATTTT.

This clone was observed a few times. The chain employs TRBV6-6 and TRBJ1-2, with D hard to call. Germline-derived CDR1 and CDR2 are MNHNY and SVGAGI (reference sequence). The ends were cut back, 4 bases at V and 4 bases at J, with 16 bases in the middle. The CDR3 length is 15 residues. CDR3 sequence: CASSFLSNGGYGYTF. DNA for the CDR3: TGTGCCAGCAGTTTCCTCTCCAACGGCGGCTATGGCTACACCTTC.

This chain links TRBV9 with TRBJ1-1; D unclear. CDR3 size: 13 residues. V lost 4 bases to trimming and J lost 10 bases, with 17 bases between them. Germline values: CDR1 SGDLS, CDR2 YYNGEE. The CDR3 nucleotides read TGTGCCAGCAGCCCATATGAACTTGGGGTAGCTTTCTTT. Translation: CASSPYELGVAFF.

The CDR3 DNA sequence: TGTGCCAGCCCGAAGGGAGGGGGCTCCTCCTACGAGCAGTACTTC. Translation: CASPKGGGSSYEQYF. The chain combines TRBV6-1 with TRBJ2-7, with D perhaps assigned TRBD1 or TRBD2 (7 bases each). Trimming pared 8 bases from V and 0 bases from J, leaving 17 bases between. This CDR3 spans 15 amino acids. Germline values: CDR1 MNHNS, CDR2 SASEGT.

The V call is TRBV2, the J call TRBJ2-1; the D gene is possibly TRBD2 (5 bases). The ends were cut back, 2 bases at V and 5 bases at J, with 16 bases in the middle. The CDR3 consists of 16 residues. In germline, CDR1 is SNHLY, CDR2 FYNNEI. This CDR3 is CASSEFGVYPNNEQFF. DNA of the CDR3: TGTGCCAGCAGTGAATTCGGGGTGTACCCTAACAATGAGCAGTTCTTC.